The 8 T cell receptor beta chains below were found in one sample sequenced in a study of tumor and adjacent non-tumor tissue in lung cancer. The template was RNA from unsorted bulk tissue. More than 3 cm separated this lung sample from the edge of the tumor. A modified ARM-PCR protocol with three rounds of nested PCR amplified TCRbeta. MiXCR, run by TCRdb on the multiplex PCR reads, gives a single entry per CDR3 protein. The repertoire holds tens of thousands of distinct CDR3 sequences, with about 63% as singletons. The sample was distant non-tumor lung tissue. The receptors originated from a man aged 65 to 85 with non-small cell lung cancer.

In regard to this clonotype: A read error may be the cause here, since a much bigger clone is one base away. It is likely a read error, because the conserved phenylalanine at the end of the CDR3 is missing. The CDR3 is CASSRGKGSRSPLHY. The CDR3 nucleotides are TGTGCCAGCAGCCGAGGAAAGGGGTCGAGGTCACCCCTCCACTAT. The gene calls are TRBV14 and TRBJ1-6; possible D gene TRBD1, 5 bases. There are 15 residues in the CDR3. Trimming took off 4 bases at V and 10 bases at J, with 17 bases between the two ends. Germline CDR1 and CDR2: SGHDN and FVKESK.

This clonotype has only one observation. The chain links TRBV6-5 to TRBJ2-6, with D tentatively TRBD2 (6 bases). CDR1 and CDR2 (germline): MNHEY, SVGAGI. The V end was cut by 2 bases, the J end by 17 bases, with 25 bases between. The CDR3 runs 16 residues. The CDR3 sequence is CASSYGSGVGANIMTF. CDR3 nucleotide sequence: TGTGCCAGCAGTTACGGTTCGGGGGTTGGGGCCAACATCATGACTTTC.

The J gene is TRBJ2-7, the V gene TRBV29-1; a possible D gene is TRBD2 (5 bases). This CDR3 has 11 residues. CDR1 and CDR2 from the germline V gene are SQVTM and ANQGSEA. The CDR3 here is CNVGESGEQYF. In DNA, the CDR3 is TGCAATGTTGGGGAGTCGGGGGAGCAGTACTTC.

This chain uses TRBV12-3 or TRBV12-4 with TRBJ1-5; TRBD1 matches at 7 bases. CDR3 length: 15 residues. After removal of 3 bases from V and 7 bases from J, the junction contained 9 bases not matched to a gene. DNA of the CDR3: TGTGCCAGCAGTTTTGAGGTAGGGGGCGGGCAGCCCCAGCATTTT. This translates into CASSFEVGGGQPQHF.

The table lists this clonotype with a few counts. The chain employs TRBV5-1 and TRBJ1-6; D might be TRBD1 (6 bases). Per the germline V gene, CDR1 is SGHRS and CDR2 is YFSETQ. CDR3 size: 14 residues. V lost 0 bases and J lost 8, with 9 bases in between. The CDR3 region is CASSLGAGDSPLHF. The DNA of the CDR3 is TGCGCCAGCAGCTTGGGCGCAGGGGATTCACCCCTCCACTTT.

This clonotype has a count of ten or more. This sequence joins TRBV5-6 and TRBJ1-2; D gene unclear. The V end was cut by 2 bases, the J end by 0 bases, with 11 bases between. CDR3 size: 15 residues. CDR1 and CDR2 (germline): SGHDT, YYEEEE. The CDR3 sequence: CASSFELEANYGYTF. The CDR3 DNA reads TGTGCCAGCAGCTTTGAACTGGAGGCTAACTATGGCTACACCTTC.

Of note for this clonotype: An end of the junction differs from the germline gene, which may be a read error. The CDR3 loop reads CASRLMRNEQLF. The CDR3 DNA reads as TGTGCCAGCAGATTAATGCGAAATGAGCAGTTATTC. J is TRBJ2-1 and V is TRBV11-2; D call uncertain. This CDR3 is 12 amino acids long. Germline loops: CDR1 SGHAT, CDR2 FQNNGV.

Comment on this clonotype: The CDR3 end shows no conserved phenylalanine or tryptophan, and so a read error is likely. V usage is TRBV30 and J usage is TRBJ1-1; D unclear. Between the trimmed V and J ends, which lost 4 bases and 0 bases, there was a span of 15 bases. The CDR3 extends over 15 amino acids. CDR1 is GTSNPN and CDR2 is SVGIG in the germline V gene (reference sequence). The CDR3 region is CAWICSQRVNTEAFI. Here the CDR3 DNA reads TGTGCCTGGATATGTTCCCAGCGCGTGAACACTGAAGCTTTCATT.